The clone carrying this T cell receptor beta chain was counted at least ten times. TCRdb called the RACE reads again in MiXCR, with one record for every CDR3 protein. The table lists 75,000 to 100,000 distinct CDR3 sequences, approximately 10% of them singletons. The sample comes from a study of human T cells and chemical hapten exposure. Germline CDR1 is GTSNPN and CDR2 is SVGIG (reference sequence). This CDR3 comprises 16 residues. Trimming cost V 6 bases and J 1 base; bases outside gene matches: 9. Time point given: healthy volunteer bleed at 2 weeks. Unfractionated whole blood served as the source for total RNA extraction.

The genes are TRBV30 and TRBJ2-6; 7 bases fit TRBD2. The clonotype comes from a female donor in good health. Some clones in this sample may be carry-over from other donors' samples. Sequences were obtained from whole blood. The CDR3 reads CACSREVWSGANVLTF. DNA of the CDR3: TGTGCCTGTTCCCGGGAGGTATGGTCTGGGGCCAACGTCCTGACTTTC.